This T cell receptor (beta chain) was identified during a study of T cells in women clearing cervical HPV infection. General study results and limits: It is unknown whether associations predate infection; no effector/memory or HPV-specific sorting.

Prevalent HPV16 infections were excluded; only incident single HPV16 infections included. MY09/MY11 PCR detected cervical HPV DNA; dot-blot assigned genotypes. A word on this clone: Its target is not known.

Average input was approximately 1.3 ug genomic DNA for immunoSEQ TCR beta CDR3 amplification. Produced via immunoSEQ multiplex PCR; TCRdb's table is partial and in-frame only. Recorded here are around 28,000 clones; the top ten clones represent more than 4%. The sequenced material came from blood buffy coat. This clonotype was sampled from a woman between 18 and 70 years old with a cervical HPV16 infection that either progressed to CIN3+ or cleared (not recorded which).

CDR3 DNA, as far as it was read: TGTGCCAGCAGCGGTCTAGCGGGAGACCCTTTCTCCTACGAG. Its protein is CASSGLAGDPFSYE. From start to end, the CDR3 is CASSGLAGDPFSYEQYF. The gene calls are TRBV9 and TRBJ2-7; TRBD2 matches 10 bases. Read data end 3 residues before the CDR3 end; the end is taken from the germline J gene. Germline assignment: CDR1 SGDLS and CDR2 YYNGEE. CDR3 length equals 17 residues. J was trimmed by 0 bases and V by 3 bases; bases with no gene match: 9.